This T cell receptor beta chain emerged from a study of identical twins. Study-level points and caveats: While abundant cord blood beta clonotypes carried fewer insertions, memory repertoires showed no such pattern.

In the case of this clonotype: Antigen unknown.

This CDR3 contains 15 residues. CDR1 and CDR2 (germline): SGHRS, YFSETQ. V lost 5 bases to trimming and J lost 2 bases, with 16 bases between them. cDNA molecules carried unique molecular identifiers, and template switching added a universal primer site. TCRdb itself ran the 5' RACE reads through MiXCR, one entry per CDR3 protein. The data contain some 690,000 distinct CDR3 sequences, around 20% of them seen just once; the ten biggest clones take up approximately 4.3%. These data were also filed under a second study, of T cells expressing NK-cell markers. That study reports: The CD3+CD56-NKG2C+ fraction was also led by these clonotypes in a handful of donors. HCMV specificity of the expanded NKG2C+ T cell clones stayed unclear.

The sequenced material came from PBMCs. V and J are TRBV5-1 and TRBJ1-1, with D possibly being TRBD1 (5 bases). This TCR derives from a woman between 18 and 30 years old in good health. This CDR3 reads CASREGRQSNTEAFF. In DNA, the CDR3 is TGCGCCAGCAGAGAGGGACGACAGAGCAACACTGAAGCTTTCTTT.